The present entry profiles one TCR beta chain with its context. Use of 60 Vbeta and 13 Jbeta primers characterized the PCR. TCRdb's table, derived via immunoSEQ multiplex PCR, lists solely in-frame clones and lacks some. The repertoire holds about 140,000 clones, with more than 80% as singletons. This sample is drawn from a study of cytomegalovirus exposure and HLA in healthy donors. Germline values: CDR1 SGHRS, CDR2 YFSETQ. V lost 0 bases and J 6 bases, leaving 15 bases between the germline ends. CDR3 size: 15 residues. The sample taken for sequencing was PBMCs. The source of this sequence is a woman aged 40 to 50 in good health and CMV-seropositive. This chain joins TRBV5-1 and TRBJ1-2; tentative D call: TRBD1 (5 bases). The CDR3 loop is CASSLGGRALDGYTF. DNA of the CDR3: TGCGCCAGCAGCTTGGGCGGCAGGGCCCTCGATGGCTACACCTTC. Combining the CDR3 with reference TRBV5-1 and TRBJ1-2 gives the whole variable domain KAGVTQTPRYLIKTRGQQVTLSCSPISGHRSVSWYQQTPGQGLQFLFEYFSETQRNKGNFPGRFSGRQFSNSRSEMNVSTLELGDSALYLCASSLGGRALDGYTFGSGTRLTVV.